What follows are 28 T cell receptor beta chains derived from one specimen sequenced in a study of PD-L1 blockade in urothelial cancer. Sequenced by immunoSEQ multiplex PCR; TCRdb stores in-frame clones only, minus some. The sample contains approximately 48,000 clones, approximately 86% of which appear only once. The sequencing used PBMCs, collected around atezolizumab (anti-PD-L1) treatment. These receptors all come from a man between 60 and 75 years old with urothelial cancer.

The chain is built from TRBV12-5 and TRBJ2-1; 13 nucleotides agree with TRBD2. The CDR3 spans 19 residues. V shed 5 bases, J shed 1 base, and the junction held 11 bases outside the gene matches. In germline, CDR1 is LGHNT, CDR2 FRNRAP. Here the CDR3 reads CASGPITSGRATSYNEQFF. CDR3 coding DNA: TGTGCTAGTGGTCCCATAACTAGCGGGAGGGCCACTTCCTACAATGAGCAGTTCTTC.

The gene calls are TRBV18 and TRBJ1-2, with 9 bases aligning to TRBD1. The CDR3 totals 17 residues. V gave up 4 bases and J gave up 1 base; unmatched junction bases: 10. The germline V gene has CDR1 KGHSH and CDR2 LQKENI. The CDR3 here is CASSLTGTGIVNYGYTF. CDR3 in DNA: TGTGCCAGCTCACTCACCGGGACAGGGATTGTTAACTATGGCTACACCTTC.

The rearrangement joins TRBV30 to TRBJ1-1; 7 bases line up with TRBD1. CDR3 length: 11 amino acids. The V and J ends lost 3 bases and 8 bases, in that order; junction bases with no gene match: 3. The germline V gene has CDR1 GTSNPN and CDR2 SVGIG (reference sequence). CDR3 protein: CAWSADREAFF. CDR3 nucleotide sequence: TGTGCCTGGAGCGCGGACAGGGAAGCTTTCTTT.

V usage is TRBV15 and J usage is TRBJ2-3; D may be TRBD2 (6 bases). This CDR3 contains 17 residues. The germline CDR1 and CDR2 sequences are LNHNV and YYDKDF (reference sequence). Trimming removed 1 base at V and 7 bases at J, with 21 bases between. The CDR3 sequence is CATSRVRSGGSSHTQYF. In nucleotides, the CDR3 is TGTGCCACCAGCAGAGTCCGGTCAGGAGGGTCTTCGCATACGCAGTATTTT.

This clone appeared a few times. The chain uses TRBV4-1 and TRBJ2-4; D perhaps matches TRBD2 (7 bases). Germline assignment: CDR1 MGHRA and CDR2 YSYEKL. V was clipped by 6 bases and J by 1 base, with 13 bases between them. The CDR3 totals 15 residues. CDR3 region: CASSLGGLAKNIQYF. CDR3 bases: TGCGCCAGCAGTCTGGGGGGGCTGGCCAAAAACATTCAGTACTTC.

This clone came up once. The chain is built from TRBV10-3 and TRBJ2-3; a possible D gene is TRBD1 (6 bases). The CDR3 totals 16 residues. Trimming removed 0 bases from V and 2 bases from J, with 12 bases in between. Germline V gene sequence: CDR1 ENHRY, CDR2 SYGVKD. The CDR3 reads CAISESNRVFTDTQYF. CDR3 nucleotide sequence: TGTGCCATCAGTGAGTCGAACAGGGTCTTCACAGATACGCAGTATTTT.

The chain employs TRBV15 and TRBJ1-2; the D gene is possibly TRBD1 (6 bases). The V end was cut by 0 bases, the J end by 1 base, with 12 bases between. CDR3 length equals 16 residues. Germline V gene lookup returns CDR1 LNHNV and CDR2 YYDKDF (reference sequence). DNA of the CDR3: TGTGCCACCAGCAGAGACCTCCGGACAGATAACTATGGCTACACCTTC. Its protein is CATSRDLRTDNYGYTF.

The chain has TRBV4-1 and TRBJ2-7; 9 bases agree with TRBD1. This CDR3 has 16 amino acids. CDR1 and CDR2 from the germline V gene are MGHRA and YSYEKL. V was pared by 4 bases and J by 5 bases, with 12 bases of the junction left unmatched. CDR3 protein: CASSRSRTGVYDEQYF. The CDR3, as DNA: TGCGCCAGCAGCCGATCACGGACAGGGGTATACGACGAGCAGTACTTC.

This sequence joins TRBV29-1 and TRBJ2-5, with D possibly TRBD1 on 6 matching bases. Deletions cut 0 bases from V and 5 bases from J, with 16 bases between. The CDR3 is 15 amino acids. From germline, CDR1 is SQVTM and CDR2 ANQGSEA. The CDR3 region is CSVEDPVGAVETQYF. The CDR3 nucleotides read TGCAGCGTTGAAGATCCGGTGGGGGCAGTGGAGACCCAGTACTTC.

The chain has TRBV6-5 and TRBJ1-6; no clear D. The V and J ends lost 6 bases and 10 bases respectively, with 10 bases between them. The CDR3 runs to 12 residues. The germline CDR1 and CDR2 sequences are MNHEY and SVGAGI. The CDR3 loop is CASSRQGSPLHF. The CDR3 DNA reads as TGTGCCAGCAGCCGACAAGGCTCACCCCTCCACTTT.

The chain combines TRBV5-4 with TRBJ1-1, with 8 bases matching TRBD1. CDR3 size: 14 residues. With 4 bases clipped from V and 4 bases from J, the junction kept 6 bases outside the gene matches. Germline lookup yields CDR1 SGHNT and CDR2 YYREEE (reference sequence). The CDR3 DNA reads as TGTGCCAGCAGCCCCGACAGGGGATCCACTGAAGCTTTCTTT. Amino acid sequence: CASSPDRGSTEAFF. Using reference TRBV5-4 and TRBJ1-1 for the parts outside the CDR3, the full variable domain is ETGVTQSPTHLIKTRGQQVTLRCSSQSGHNTVSWYQQALGQGPQFIFQYYREEENGRGNFPPRFSGLQFPNYSSELNVNALELDDSALYLCASSPDRGSTEAFFGQGTRLTVV.

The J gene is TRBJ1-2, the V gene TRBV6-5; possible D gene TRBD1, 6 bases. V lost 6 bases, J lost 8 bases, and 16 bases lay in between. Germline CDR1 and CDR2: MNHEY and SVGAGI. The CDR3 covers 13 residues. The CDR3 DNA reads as TGTGCCAGCAGACTCCGGGGGGCTGGAGGCTACACCTTC. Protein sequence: CASRLRGAGGYTF.

CDR3 coding DNA: TGTGCCAGCTCACCCGACAGGGTCCACGAGCAGTACTTC. The encoded protein is CASSPDRVHEQYF. The chain uses TRBV18 and TRBJ2-7; 7 bases line up with TRBD1. Trimming at V came to 3 bases and at J to 5 bases, leaving 4 bases not matched to a gene. The CDR3 has 13 residues. Germline-derived CDR1 and CDR2 are KGHSH and LQKENI.

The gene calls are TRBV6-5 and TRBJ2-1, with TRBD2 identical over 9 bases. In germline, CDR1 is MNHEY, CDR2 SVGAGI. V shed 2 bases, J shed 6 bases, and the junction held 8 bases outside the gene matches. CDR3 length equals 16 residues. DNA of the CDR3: TGTGCCAGCAGTTACCGTGATCTAGCGGGGCCCAATGAGCAGTTCTTC. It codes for CASSYRDLAGPNEQFF.

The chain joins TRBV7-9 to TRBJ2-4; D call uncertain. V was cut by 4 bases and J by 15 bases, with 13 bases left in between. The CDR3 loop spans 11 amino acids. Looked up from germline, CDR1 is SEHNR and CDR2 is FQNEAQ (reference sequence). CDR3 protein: CASSSGTHGYF. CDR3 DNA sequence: TGTGCCAGCAGCTCTGGCACACATGGGTACTTC. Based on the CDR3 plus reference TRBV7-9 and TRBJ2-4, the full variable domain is DTGVSQNPRHKITKRGQNVTFRCDPISEHNRLYWYRQTLGQGPEFLTYFQNEAQLEKSRLLSDRFSAERPKGSFSTLEIQRTEQGDSAMYLCASSSGTHGYFGAGTRLSVL.

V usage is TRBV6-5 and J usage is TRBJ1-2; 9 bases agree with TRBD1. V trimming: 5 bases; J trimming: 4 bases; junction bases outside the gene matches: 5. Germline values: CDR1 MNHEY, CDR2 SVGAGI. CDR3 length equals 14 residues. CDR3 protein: CASSRRDRVYGYTF. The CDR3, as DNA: TGTGCCAGCAGTCGCCGGGACAGGGTCTATGGCTACACCTTC.

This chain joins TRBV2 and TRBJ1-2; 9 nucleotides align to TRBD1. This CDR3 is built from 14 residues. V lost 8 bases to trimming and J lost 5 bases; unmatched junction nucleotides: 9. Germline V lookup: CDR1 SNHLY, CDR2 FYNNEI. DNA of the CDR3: TGTGCCAGCCGTAGCACAGGGGGCAGATATGGCTACACCTTC. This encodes CASRSTGGRYGYTF.

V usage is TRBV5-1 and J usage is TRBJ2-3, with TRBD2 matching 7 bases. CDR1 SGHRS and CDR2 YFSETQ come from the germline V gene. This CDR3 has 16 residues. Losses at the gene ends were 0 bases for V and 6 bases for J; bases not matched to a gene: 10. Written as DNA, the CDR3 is TGCGCCAGCAGCTTGGGAGCTGTTGCGGGGGAGGATACGCAGTATTTT. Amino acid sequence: CASSLGAVAGEDTQYF.

The CDR3 DNA sequence: TGCGCCAGCAGCCTCGAACTGACAGGTTACGACAATGAGCAGTTCTTC. It specifies CASSLELTGYDNEQFF. V and J are TRBV5-1 and TRBJ2-1, with D perhaps matching TRBD1 (6 bases). Trimming pared 4 bases from V and 5 bases from J, leaving 19 bases between. CDR1 and CDR2 (germline): SGHRS, YFSETQ. This CDR3 is built from 16 residues.

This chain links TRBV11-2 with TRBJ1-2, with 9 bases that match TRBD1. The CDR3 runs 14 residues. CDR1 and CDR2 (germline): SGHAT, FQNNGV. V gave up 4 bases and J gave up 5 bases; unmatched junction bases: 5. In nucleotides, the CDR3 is TGTGCCAGCAGCTCAACCGGGACAGGGTATGGCTACACCTTC. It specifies CASSSTGTGYGYTF.

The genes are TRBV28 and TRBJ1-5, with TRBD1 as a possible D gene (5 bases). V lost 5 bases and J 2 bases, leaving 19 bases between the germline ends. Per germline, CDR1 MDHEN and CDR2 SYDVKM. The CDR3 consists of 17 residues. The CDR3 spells CASSLGLSPGGNQPQHF. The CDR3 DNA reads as TGTGCCAGCAGTCTGGGACTCAGCCCTGGGGGCAATCAGCCCCAGCATTTT.

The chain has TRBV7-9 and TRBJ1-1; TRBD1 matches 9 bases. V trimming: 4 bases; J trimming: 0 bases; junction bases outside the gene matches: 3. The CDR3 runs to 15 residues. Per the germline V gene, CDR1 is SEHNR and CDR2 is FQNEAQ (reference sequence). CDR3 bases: TGTGCCAGCAGCTCCCGGGACAGGGTGAACACTGAAGCTTTCTTT. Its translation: CASSSRDRVNTEAFF.

The CDR3 DNA reads TGTGCCAGCAGCGTAGGAGGTGGGAACTATGGCTACACCTTC. Its translation is CASSVGGGNYGYTF. This chain connects TRBV9 to TRBJ1-2; D is unresolved. This CDR3 region has 14 residues. Trimming pared 0 bases from V and 2 bases from J, leaving 8 bases between. Germline V gene sequence: CDR1 SGDLS, CDR2 YYNGEE.

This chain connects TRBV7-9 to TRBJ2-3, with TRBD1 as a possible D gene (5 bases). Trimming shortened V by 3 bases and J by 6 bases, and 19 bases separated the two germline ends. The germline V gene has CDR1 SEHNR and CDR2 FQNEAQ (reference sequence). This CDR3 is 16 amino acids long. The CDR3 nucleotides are TGTGCCAGCAGCTTGTTGTGGGGCCGTGGATCCGATACGCAGTATTTT. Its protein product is CASSLLWGRGSDTQYF.

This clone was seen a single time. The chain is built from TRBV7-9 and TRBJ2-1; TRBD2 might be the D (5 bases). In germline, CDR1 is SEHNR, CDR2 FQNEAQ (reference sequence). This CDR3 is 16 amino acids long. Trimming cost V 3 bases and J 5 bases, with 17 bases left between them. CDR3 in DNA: TGTGCCAGCAGCTTTTCCGGACGAAGGAGGAACAATGAGCAGTTCTTC. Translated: CASSFSGRRRNNEQFF.

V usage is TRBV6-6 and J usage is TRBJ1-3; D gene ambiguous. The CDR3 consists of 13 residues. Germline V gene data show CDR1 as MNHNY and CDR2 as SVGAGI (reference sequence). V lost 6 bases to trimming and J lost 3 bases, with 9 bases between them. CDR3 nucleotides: TGTGCCAGCAGCTCCTCAGTTGGAAACACCATATATTTT. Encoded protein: CASSSSVGNTIYF.

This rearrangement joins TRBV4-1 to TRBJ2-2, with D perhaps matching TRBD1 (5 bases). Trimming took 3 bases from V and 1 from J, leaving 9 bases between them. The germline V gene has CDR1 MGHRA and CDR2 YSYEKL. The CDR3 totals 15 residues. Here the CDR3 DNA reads TGCGCCAGCAGCCACAGGACAAAGAACACCGGGGAGCTGTTTTTT. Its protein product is CASSHRTKNTGELFF.

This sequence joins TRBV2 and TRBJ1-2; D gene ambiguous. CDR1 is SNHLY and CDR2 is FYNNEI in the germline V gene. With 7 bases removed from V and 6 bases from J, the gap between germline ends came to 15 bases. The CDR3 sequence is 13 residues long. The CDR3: CASTLDLKNGYTF. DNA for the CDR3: TGTGCCAGCACTTTGGACTTAAAAAATGGCTACACCTTC.